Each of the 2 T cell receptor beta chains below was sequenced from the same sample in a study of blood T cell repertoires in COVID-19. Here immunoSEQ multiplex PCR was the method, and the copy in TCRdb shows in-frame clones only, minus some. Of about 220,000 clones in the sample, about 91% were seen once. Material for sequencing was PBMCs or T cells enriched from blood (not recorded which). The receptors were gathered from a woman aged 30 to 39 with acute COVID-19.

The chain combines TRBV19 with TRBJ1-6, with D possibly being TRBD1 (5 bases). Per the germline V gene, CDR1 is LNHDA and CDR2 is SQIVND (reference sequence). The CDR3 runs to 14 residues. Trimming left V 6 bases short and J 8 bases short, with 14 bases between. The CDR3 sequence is CASSSEGADSPLHF. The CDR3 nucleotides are TGTGCCAGTAGCAGTGAAGGGGCTGATTCACCCCTCCACTTT.

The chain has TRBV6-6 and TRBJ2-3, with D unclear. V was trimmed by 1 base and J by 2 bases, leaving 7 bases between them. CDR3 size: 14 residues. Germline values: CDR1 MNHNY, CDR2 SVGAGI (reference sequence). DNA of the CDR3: TGTGCCAGCAGTTACTGGCAGGACACAGATACGCAGTATTTT. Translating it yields CASSYWQDTDTQYF.